One and the same sample provided the 24 T cell receptor beta chains below, sequenced in a study of cytomegalovirus exposure and HLA in healthy donors. The primer mix had 60 Vbeta and 13 Jbeta primers. Sequencing used immunoSEQ multiplex PCR; TCRdb keeps in-frame clones, though not all of them. The data hold 130,000 to 150,000 clones, with over 70% observed a single time. Sample: PBMCs. The receptors originated from a male donor in good health and CMV-seronegative.

V gene TRBV5-4 combines with J gene TRBJ1-4; TRBD1 agrees at 10 bases. V trimming: 6 bases; J trimming: 5 bases; junction bases outside the gene matches: 7. CDR1 and CDR2 (germline): SGHNT, YYREEE (reference sequence). This CDR3 region has 15 residues. The CDR3 spells CASTVGQGENEKLFF. The DNA for the CDR3 is TGTGCCAGCACCGTCGGACAGGGGGAGAATGAAAAACTGTTTTTT.

The chain joins TRBV10-3 to TRBJ1-1; D gene unclear. V was shortened by 2 bases and J by 0 bases, with 7 bases between the two germline ends. There are 14 residues in the CDR3. The germline V gene encodes CDR1 ENHRY and CDR2 SYGVKD. CDR3: CAISELNMNTEAFF. The CDR3 coding sequence is TGTGCCATCAGTGAGCTCAACATGAACACTGAAGCTTTCTTT.

The CDR3 loop is CASSPADNSGANVLTF. The CDR3 nucleotides read TGTGCCAGCAGTCCCGCCGACAACTCTGGGGCCAACGTCCTGACTTTC. The rearrangement joins TRBV27 to TRBJ2-6; D ambiguous. V lost 5 bases to trimming and J lost 0 bases, with 11 bases between them. The CDR3 is made up of 16 amino acids. Germline lookup yields CDR1 MNHEY and CDR2 SMNVEV (reference sequence).

J is TRBJ2-4 and V is TRBV5-4, with 7 positions matching TRBD1. V shed 3 bases and J 3 bases; nucleotides not matched to a gene: 6. Germline V gives CDR1 SGHNT, CDR2 YYREEE (reference sequence). The CDR3 runs 15 residues. The chain's CDR3 is CASSSDRVDKNIQYF. DNA for the CDR3: TGTGCCAGCAGCTCAGACAGGGTGGACAAAAACATTCAGTACTTC.

J is TRBJ2-1 and V is TRBV7-2; D remains ambiguous. The V end was cut by 2 bases, the J end by 0 bases, with 14 bases between. Germline lookup yields CDR1 SGHTA and CDR2 FQGNSA. The CDR3 contains 17 residues. CDR3 sequence (DNA): TGTGCCAGCAGCTTAAGCCCGATCCGAAGCTCCTACAATGAGCAGTTCTTC. Residues: CASSLSPIRSSYNEQFF.

The chain combines TRBV7-9 with TRBJ2-3; 12 bases fit TRBD1. The CDR3 totals 16 residues. Per the germline V gene, CDR1 is SEHNR and CDR2 is FQNEAQ (reference sequence). The trim removed 5 bases at V and 2 bases at J, leaving 5 bases unmatched. CDR3 residues: CASSGSGQGATDTQYF. The CDR3 DNA sequence: TGTGCCAGCAGCGGTTCGGGACAGGGGGCCACAGATACGCAGTATTTT.

This clone occurred a few times. CDR3 DNA: TGTGCCAGCAGCCCGGGACTAGCGGCAGATACGCAGTATTTT. Residues: CASSPGLAADTQYF. This rearrangement joins TRBV9 to TRBJ2-3, with 11 bases aligning to TRBD2. J lost 4 bases, V lost 4 bases, and 2 bases had no gene match. CDR3 length: 14 amino acids. Per germline, CDR1 SGDLS and CDR2 YYNGEE.

The table lists this clone with a few counts. The CDR3 region has the DNA TGTGCTAGTGGTTCCGACAGGGACGGCAATCAGCCCCAGCATTTT. Its protein product is CASGSDRDGNQPQHF. The chain is built from TRBV12-5 and TRBJ1-5; 7 nucleotides line up with TRBD1. V lost 4 bases to trimming and J lost 2 bases; unmatched junction nucleotides: 5. This CDR3 region has 15 residues. Germline V gene data show CDR1 as LGHNT and CDR2 as FRNRAP.

This clone was observed a few times. The CDR3 nucleotides read TGTGCCAGCAGCCATGGACTAGCGGGGGGTTACGAGCAGTACTTC. Its protein is CASSHGLAGGYEQYF. The genes are TRBV7-2 and TRBJ2-7; 14 nucleotides align to TRBD2. Trimming took 5 bases from V and 4 from J; bases not matched to a gene: 4. The length of the CDR3 is 15 residues. Germline CDR1 reads SGHTA; CDR2 reads FQGNSA.

The chain uses TRBV5-1 and TRBJ1-1, with 10 bases that match TRBD1. The V gene end was trimmed by 3 bases and the J gene end by 0 bases; junction bases not matched to a gene: 5. Germline loops: CDR1 SGHRS, CDR2 YFSETQ. The CDR3 runs to 16 residues. The chain's CDR3 is CASSYRDRGMNTEAFF. CDR3 DNA: TGCGCCAGCAGCTACCGGGACAGGGGCATGAACACTGAAGCTTTCTTT. The full variable domain, its missing parts supplied by reference TRBV5-1 and TRBJ1-1, is KAGVTQTPRYLIKTRGQQVTLSCSPISGHRSVSWYQQTPGQGLQFLFEYFSETQRNKGNFPGRFSGRQFSNSRSEMNVSTLELGDSALYLCASSYRDRGMNTEAFFGQGTRLTVV.

The chain is built from TRBV18 and TRBJ1-1; 7 bases fit TRBD1. CDR3 length: 14 residues. Per the germline V gene, CDR1 is KGHSH and CDR2 is LQKENI. Losses at the gene ends were 2 bases for V and 4 bases for J; bases not matched to a gene: 4. CDR3 in amino acids: CASSPNRGITEAFF. The CDR3 DNA is TGTGCCAGCTCACCAAACAGGGGTATCACTGAAGCTTTCTTT.

The chain recombines TRBV7-9 with TRBJ1-5; 9 nucleotides align to TRBD1. The CDR3 runs to 14 residues. Germline loops: CDR1 SEHNR, CDR2 FQNEAQ (reference sequence). The V segment lost 1 base and the J segment 8 bases; nucleotides outside the gene matches: 3. Here the CDR3 DNA reads TGTGCCAGCAGCTTAGGACAGGGGGACGAGCCCCAGCATTTT. Its translation is CASSLGQGDEPQHF.

The chain couples TRBV6-1 to TRBJ1-2; unclear D gene. This CDR3 has 13 amino acids. Deletions cut 1 base from V and 4 bases from J, with 7 bases between. From germline, CDR1 is MNHNS and CDR2 SASEGT. This CDR3 reads CASSEGESYGYTF. The CDR3 bases are TGTGCCAGCAGTGAAGGGGAGTCCTATGGCTACACCTTC.

The rearrangement joins TRBV6-5 to TRBJ2-2, with TRBD1 matching 7 bases. The CDR3 covers 14 residues. Germline V lookup: CDR1 MNHEY, CDR2 SVGAGI. The V segment lost 5 bases and the J segment 2 bases; nucleotides outside the gene matches: 2. In DNA form, the CDR3 reads TGTGCCAGCAGTAGACAGGGTAACACCGGGGAGCTGTTTTTT. Amino acids: CASSRQGNTGELFF.

The chain uses TRBV20-1 and TRBJ1-1, with a weak D call TRBD1 (5 bases). This CDR3 is built from 11 residues. The V gene lost 2 bases and the J gene lost 10 bases, with 11 bases spanning the gap. Germline V gene lookup returns CDR1 DFQATT and CDR2 SNEGSKA (reference sequence). Written as DNA, the CDR3 is TGCAGTGCTAGATCTGGGGCTCCAGCTTTCTTT. Amino acids: CSARSGAPAFF.

The CDR3 sequence: CASSPGTGDQPQHF. CDR3 bases: TGCGCCAGCAGCCCCGGGACAGGGGATCAGCCCCAGCATTTT. V and J are TRBV5-1 and TRBJ1-5, with TRBD1 identical over 10 bases. The germline gives CDR1 SGHRS, CDR2 YFSETQ. This CDR3 is built from 14 residues. The trim removed 4 bases at V and 5 bases at J, leaving 3 bases unmatched.

V and J are TRBV30 and TRBJ1-5; D is unclear. V dropped 5 bases and J dropped 4 bases, with 12 bases sitting between them. CDR3 length: 13 residues. Germline V gene sequence: CDR1 GTSNPN, CDR2 SVGIG (reference sequence). CDR3 nucleotides: TGTGCCTGGGCCCGGGTTCAAAATCAGCCCCAGCATTTT. It encodes CAWARVQNQPQHF.

This chain links TRBV5-6 with TRBJ1-2; D may be TRBD1 (5 bases). The germline V and J ends were trimmed by 0 bases and 12 bases, with 15 bases remaining between them. The CDR3 runs 13 residues. CDR1 and CDR2 from the germline V gene are SGHDT and YYEEEE. Here the CDR3 reads CASSLDVQGKNTF. The CDR3 nucleotides are TGTGCCAGCAGCTTGGACGTGCAGGGTAAAAACACCTTC.

The chain recombines TRBV20-1 with TRBJ2-7, with unresolved D. Germline V lookup: CDR1 DFQATT, CDR2 SNEGSKA (reference sequence). Trimming took 7 bases from V and 7 from J, leaving 14 bases between them. The CDR3 length is 11 residues. DNA for the CDR3: TGCAGTGAGTCTAGGCTTGGGGAGCAGTACTTC. It yields the protein CSESRLGEQYF.

The gene calls are TRBV4-1 and TRBJ2-7, with 7 bases matching TRBD1. V was clipped by 0 bases and J by 4 bases; unmatched bases: 15. CDR3 length: 18 amino acids. Germline lookup yields CDR1 MGHRA and CDR2 YSYEKL. The CDR3 protein is CASSQEGPGGTFWYEQYF. The DNA of the CDR3 is TGCGCCAGCAGCCAAGAGGGGCCAGGGGGTACCTTTTGGTACGAGCAGTACTTC.

The chain has TRBV30 and TRBJ1-2, with a possible D match to TRBD1 (6 bases). The germline V gene encodes CDR1 GTSNPN and CDR2 SVGIG (reference sequence). The CDR3 covers 16 residues. The V end lost 4 bases, the J end lost 3 bases, and 21 bases lay between the germline ends. This chain's CDR3 is CAWTDTNRAVYYGYTF. DNA for the CDR3: TGTGCCTGGACGGACACCAACAGGGCAGTTTACTATGGCTACACCTTC.

CDR3 region: CASSFGREDQPQHF. The DNA for the CDR3 is TGTGCCAGCAGTTTCGGCAGGGAAGATCAGCCCCAGCATTTT. The V gene is TRBV27, the J gene TRBJ1-5, with D possibly being TRBD1 (5 bases). The CDR3 sequence is 14 residues long. V was pared by 3 bases and J by 5 bases, with 11 bases between. The germline V gene has CDR1 MNHEY and CDR2 SMNVEV (reference sequence).

The V call is TRBV19, the J call TRBJ1-2; 11 nucleotides agree with TRBD1. The CDR3 has 12 amino acids. The V and J ends lost 9 bases and 7 bases, in that order; junction bases with no gene match: 4. Germline values: CDR1 LNHDA, CDR2 SQIVND (reference sequence). The CDR3 region is CASADRGPGYTF. CDR3 nucleotides: TGTGCCAGCGCGGACAGGGGGCCTGGCTACACCTTC.

The J gene is TRBJ1-1, the V gene TRBV5-4, with a weak D call TRBD1 (5 bases). The length of the CDR3 is 16 residues. Trimming pared 0 bases from V and 9 bases from J, leaving 21 bases between. Germline CDR1 is SGHNT and CDR2 is YYREEE (reference sequence). In DNA, the CDR3 is TGTGCCAGCAGCTTGGAGGGCAGGGTTCAGATTCCCCAAGCTTTCTTT. Translating gives CASSLEGRVQIPQAFF.